This T cell receptor beta chain was identified during a study of PD-1 blockade in mismatch repair-deficient tumors. V dropped 0 bases and J dropped 4 bases, with 12 bases sitting between them. The CDR3 spans 15 residues. Germline lookup yields CDR1 LGHNA and CDR2 YSLEER. Generated by immunoSEQ multiplex PCR, the TCRdb table keeps only in-frame clones and is missing some. The sample yields about 110,000 clones, 60% to 85% seen once. The clonotype was recovered from an adult with mismatch repair-deficient cancer. This chain joins TRBV4-3 and TRBJ1-1, with unresolved D. This specimen was peripheral blood, taken 60 weeks after starting pembrolizumab. The CDR3 nucleotides read TGCGCCAGCAGCCAAGAGGTGGGGTTTTTCACTGAAGCTTTCTTT. Its translation is CASSQEVGFFTEAFF.